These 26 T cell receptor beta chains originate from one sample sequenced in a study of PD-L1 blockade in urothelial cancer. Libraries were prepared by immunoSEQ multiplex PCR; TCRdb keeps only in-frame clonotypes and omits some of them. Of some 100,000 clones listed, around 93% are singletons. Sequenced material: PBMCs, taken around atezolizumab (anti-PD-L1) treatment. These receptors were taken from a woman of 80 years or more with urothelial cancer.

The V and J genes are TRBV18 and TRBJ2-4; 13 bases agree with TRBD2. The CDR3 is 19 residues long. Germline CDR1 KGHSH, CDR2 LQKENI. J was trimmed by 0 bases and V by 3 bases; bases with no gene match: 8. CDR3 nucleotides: TGTGCCAGCTCACCTCCGGGACTAGCGGGGTCTTTAGCCAAAAACATTCAGTACTTC. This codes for CASSPPGLAGSLAKNIQYF.

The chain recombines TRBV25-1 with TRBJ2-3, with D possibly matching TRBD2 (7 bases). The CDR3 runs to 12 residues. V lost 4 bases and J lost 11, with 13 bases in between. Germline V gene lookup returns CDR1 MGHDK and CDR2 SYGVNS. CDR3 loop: CASSVGGGGQYF. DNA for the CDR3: TGTGCCAGCAGTGTAGGGGGGGGTGGGCAGTATTTT.

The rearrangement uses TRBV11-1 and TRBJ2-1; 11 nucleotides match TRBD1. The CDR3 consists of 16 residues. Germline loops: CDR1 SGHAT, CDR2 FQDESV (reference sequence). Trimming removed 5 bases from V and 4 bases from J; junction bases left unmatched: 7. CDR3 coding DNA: TGTGCCAGCAGCCGGACAGGGGGCTTGGGATACAATGAGCAGTTCTTC. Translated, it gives CASSRTGGLGYNEQFF.

Here the CDR3 reads CASSYSRGASYEQYF. CDR3 DNA sequence: TGTGCCAGCAGTTACTCGCGGGGGGCATCCTACGAGCAGTACTTC. The genes are TRBV6-5 and TRBJ2-7; TRBD2 aligns across 8 bases. Germline lookup yields CDR1 MNHEY and CDR2 SVGAGI. This CDR3 spans 15 amino acids. The V segment lost 0 bases and the J segment 1 base; nucleotides outside the gene matches: 2.

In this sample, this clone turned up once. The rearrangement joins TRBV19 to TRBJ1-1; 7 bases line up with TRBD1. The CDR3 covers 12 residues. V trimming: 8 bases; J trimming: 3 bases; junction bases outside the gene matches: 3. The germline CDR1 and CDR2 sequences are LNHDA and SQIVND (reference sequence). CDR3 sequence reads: CASHQGDTEAFF. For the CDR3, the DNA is TGTGCCAGTCACCAGGGGGACACTGAAGCTTTCTTT.

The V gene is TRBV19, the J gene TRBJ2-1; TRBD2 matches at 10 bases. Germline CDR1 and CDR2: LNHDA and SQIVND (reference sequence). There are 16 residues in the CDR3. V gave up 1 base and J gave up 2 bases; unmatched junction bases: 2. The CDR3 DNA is TGTGCCAGTAGTATAGGAAGCGGGAGGGCCTACAATGAGCAGTTCTTC. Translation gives CASSIGSGRAYNEQFF.

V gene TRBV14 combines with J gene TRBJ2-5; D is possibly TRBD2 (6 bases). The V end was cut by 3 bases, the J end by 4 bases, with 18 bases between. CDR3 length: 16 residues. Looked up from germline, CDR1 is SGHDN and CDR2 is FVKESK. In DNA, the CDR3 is TGTGCCAGCAGCCACTTATCGCCTCCGGGAGTAGAGACCCAGTACTTC. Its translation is CASSHLSPPGVETQYF.

CDR3: CASSDTGTLETQYF. The CDR3 DNA follows: TGCGCCAGCAGCGATACCGGGACACTAGAGACCCAGTACTTC. The chain recombines TRBV5-1 with TRBJ2-5, with TRBD1 as a possible D gene (6 bases). This CDR3 comprises 14 residues. CDR1 is SGHRS, CDR2 YFSETQ, per germline. The ends were cut back, 4 bases at V and 4 bases at J, with 14 bases in the middle.

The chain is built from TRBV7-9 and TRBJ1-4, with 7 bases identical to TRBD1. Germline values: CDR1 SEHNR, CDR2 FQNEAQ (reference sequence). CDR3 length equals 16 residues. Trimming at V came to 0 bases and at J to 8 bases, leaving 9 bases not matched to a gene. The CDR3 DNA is TGTGCCAGCAGCTTAGCGCTGGGACAGTGGCGAGAAAAACTGTTTTTT. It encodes CASSLALGQWREKLFF.

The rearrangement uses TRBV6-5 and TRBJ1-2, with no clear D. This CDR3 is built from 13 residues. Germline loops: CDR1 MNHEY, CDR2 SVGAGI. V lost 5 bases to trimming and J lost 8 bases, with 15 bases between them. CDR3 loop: CASSPRGGRGYTF. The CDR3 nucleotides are TGTGCCAGCAGTCCCCGGGGTGGAAGGGGCTACACCTTC.

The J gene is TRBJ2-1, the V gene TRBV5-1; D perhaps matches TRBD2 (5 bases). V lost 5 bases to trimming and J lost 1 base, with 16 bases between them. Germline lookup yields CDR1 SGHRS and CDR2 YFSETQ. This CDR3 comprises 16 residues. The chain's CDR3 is CASRISQAASYNEQFF. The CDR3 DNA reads TGCGCCAGCAGGATCTCACAAGCGGCGTCCTACAATGAGCAGTTCTTC.

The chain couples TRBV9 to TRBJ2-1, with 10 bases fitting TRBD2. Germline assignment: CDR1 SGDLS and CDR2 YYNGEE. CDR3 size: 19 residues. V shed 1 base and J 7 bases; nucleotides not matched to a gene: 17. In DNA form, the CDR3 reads TGTGCCAGCAGCGTACGGGCACTAGCGGGAAAAACCCAGGGGAATGAGCAGTTCTTC. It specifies CASSVRALAGKTQGNEQFF.

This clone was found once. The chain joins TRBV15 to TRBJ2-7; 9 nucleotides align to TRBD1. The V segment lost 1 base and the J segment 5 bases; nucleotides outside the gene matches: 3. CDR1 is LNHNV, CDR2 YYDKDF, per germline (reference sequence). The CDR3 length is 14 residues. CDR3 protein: CATSRGGQGNEQYF. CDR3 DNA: TGTGCCACCAGCAGAGGAGGACAGGGGAACGAGCAGTACTTC.

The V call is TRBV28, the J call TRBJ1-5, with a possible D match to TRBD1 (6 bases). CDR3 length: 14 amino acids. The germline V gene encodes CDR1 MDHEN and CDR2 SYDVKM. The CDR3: CATSMRGSNQPQHF. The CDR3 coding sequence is TGTGCTACCTCAATGAGGGGGAGCAATCAGCCCCAGCATTTT.

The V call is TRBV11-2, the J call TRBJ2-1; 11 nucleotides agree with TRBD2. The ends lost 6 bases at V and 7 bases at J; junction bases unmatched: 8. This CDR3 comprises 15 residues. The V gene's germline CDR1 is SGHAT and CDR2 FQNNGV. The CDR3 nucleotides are TGTGCCAGCAGAATAGCGGGAGGGCCCCGAAATGAGCAGTTCTTC. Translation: CASRIAGGPRNEQFF.

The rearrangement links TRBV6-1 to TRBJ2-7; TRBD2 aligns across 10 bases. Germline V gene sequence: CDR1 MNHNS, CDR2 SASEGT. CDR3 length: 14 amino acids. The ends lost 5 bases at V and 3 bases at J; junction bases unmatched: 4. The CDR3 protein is CASSPGLANYEQYF. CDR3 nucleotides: TGTGCCAGCAGTCCGGGACTAGCGAACTACGAGCAGTACTTC.

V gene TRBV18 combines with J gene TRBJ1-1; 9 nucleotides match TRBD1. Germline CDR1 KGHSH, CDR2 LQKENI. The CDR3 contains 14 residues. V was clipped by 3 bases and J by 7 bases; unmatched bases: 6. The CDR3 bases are TGTGCCAGCTCACCTAACAGGGGGCAGGGTGAAGCTTTCTTT. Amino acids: CASSPNRGQGEAFF.

The CDR3 nucleotides read TGCGCCAGCACACGGACAGGGCGGGAATCTTTCTTT. Its protein is CASTRTGRESFF. The chain recombines TRBV5-1 with TRBJ1-1, with 8 bases aligning to TRBD1. The germline gives CDR1 SGHRS, CDR2 YFSETQ. The trim removed 6 bases at V and 12 bases at J, leaving 10 bases unmatched. The CDR3 sequence is 12 residues long.

The CDR3 reads CASSLGTSSYEQYF. In nucleotides, the CDR3 is TGTGCCAGCAGCTTAGGGACTAGCTCCTACGAGCAGTACTTC. The chain links TRBV7-2 to TRBJ2-7; 7 bases map to TRBD2. With V trimmed by 1 base and J by 0 bases, 0 bases remained unmatched. There are 14 residues in the CDR3. Germline V gives CDR1 SGHTA, CDR2 FQGNSA.

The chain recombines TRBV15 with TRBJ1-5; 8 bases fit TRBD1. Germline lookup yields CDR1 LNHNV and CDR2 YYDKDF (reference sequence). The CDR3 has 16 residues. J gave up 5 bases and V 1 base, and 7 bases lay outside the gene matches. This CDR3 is CATSRAGQAAYQPQHF. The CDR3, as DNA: TGTGCCACCAGCAGAGCGGGACAGGCTGCTTATCAGCCCCAGCATTTT.

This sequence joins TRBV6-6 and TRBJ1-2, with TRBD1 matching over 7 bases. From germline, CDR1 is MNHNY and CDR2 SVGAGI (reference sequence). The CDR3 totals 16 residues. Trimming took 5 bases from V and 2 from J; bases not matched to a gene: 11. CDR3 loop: CASSAIGTDRNYGYTF. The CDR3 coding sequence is TGTGCCAGCAGTGCTATTGGGACAGATCGCAACTATGGCTACACCTTC.

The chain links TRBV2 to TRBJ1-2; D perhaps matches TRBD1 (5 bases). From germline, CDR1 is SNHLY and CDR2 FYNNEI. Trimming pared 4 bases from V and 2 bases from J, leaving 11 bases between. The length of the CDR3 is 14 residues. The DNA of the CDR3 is TGTGCCAGCAGTGCGGGCGGGGGGAACTATGGCTACACCTTC. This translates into CASSAGGGNYGYTF.

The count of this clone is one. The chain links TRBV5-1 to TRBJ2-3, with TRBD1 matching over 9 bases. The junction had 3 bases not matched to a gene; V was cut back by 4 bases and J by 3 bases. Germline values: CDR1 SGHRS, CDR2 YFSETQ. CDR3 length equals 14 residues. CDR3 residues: CASSAQGATDTQYF. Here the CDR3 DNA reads TGCGCCAGCAGCGCACAGGGGGCAACAGATACGCAGTATTTT.

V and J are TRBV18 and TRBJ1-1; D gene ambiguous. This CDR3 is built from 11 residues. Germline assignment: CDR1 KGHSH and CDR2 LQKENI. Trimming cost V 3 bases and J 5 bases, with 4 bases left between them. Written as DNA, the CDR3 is TGTGCCAGCTCACCCGGTACTGAAGCTTTCTTT. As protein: CASSPGTEAFF.

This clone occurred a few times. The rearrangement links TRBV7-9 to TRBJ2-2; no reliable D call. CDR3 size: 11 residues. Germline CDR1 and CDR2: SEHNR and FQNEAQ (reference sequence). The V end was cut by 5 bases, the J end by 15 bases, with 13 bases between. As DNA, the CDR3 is TGTGCCAGCAGCGCTAATTTGGTGGTGTTTTTT. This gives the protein CASSANLVVFF.

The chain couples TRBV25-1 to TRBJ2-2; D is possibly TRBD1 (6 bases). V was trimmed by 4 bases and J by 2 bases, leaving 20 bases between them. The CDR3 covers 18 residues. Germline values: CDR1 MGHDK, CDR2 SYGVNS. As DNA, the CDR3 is TGTGCCAGCAGTGCCCAATGGGACATCAGGGGAAACACCGGGGAGCTGTTTTTT. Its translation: CASSAQWDIRGNTGELFF.